This T cell receptor beta chain was recovered during a study of graft-versus-host responses after intestinal transplantation. Study in general: Recipients were given multivisceral, liver-intestinal, or isolated intestinal transplants. Recipients were all induced with anti-thymocyte globulin, then given tacrolimus and steroids for 2 to 4 years. Points from the study as a whole: Levels of circulating GvH clones at their peak were associated with early post-transplant HvG declines. Allograft clonal ratios (graft-versus-host to host-versus-graft) were high in patients who had graft-donor T cell macrochimerism.

This table comes from immunoSEQ multiplex PCR, and its TCRdb copy is limited to in-frame clones, with some not included. The table records about 77,000 clones, 92% of them present only once. With regard to this clone: Its matching antigen is unknown.

The CDR3 totals 16 residues. The germline CDR1 and CDR2 sequences are MDHEN and SYDVKM. V lost 6 bases to trimming and J lost 3 bases; unmatched junction nucleotides: 10. The material sequenced was PBMCs, taken 98 days after intestinal transplantation. The chain combines TRBV28 with TRBJ2-2; 7 bases fit TRBD2. The origin of this receptor is a human patient who received an intestinal transplant, so some T cells may come from the graft donor. The CDR3 protein is CASSLGGLVDTGELFF. The CDR3 DNA sequence: TGTGCCAGCAGCCTCGGCGGACTAGTAGACACCGGGGAGCTGTTTTTT.